These 25 T cell receptor beta chains share one sample of origin, sequenced in a study of vaccination and CD4 T cells after COVID-19 (dated by TCRdb to between 2020 and 2023). Receptor amplification or capture employed PCR. This sample was sequenced with an Illumina iSeq 100. The raw public reads went through TCRdb reprocessing: fastp at Q25, MiXCR clone calling, in-frame beta chains kept. Rows are unified per CDR3 protein, each entry keeping the most common DNA and genes. The sample table lists about 28,000 distinct CDR3 sequences, around 50% of them with a count of one. The top ten hold around 5.5% of the sample. The time point label here, explained by the study, means: late sampling 161 to 241 days after vaccination in three convalescent patients. The sample here was CD4+ T cells from blood, taken about 7 months after SARS-CoV-2 vaccination. All receptors derive from a human donor who had recovered from COVID-19.

This clonotype was counted a few times. The chain combines TRBV27 with TRBJ2-7; D gene unclear. V lost 6 bases and J lost 1, with 13 bases in between. The CDR3 covers 14 residues. Per the germline V gene, CDR1 is MNHEY and CDR2 is SMNVEV (reference sequence). CDR3 region: CASRLWVGSYEQYF. CDR3 DNA sequence: TGTGCCAGCAGGTTGTGGGTCGGGTCCTACGAGCAGTACTTC.

The chain combines TRBV6-1 with TRBJ2-3; 7 bases are shared with TRBD1. Germline trimming cut 8 bases from V and 2 bases from J; bases unmatched to any gene: 4. CDR1 and CDR2 (germline): MNHNS, SASEGT. The CDR3 extends over 13 amino acids. The DNA for the CDR3 is TGTGCCAGCGGGGGACAGAACACAGATACGCAGTATTTT. It codes for CASGGQNTDTQYF.

Written as DNA, the CDR3 is TGTGCCACCAGTGATTTAAGTGGATATGGCTACACCTTC. It specifies CATSDLSGYGYTF. The chain joins TRBV24-1 to TRBJ1-2; D gene uncertain. V was pared by 1 base and J by 5 bases, with 7 bases between. The germline V gene encodes CDR1 KGHDR and CDR2 SFDVKD. The CDR3 loop spans 13 amino acids.

The V call is TRBV6-1, the J call TRBJ1-1, with unresolved D. V was trimmed by 5 bases and J by 1 base, leaving 8 bases between them. CDR3 length: 13 residues. Germline CDR1 reads MNHNS; CDR2 reads SASEGT. The CDR3 loop reads CASSQNGNTEAFF. The CDR3 bases are TGTGCCAGCAGTCAAAACGGGAACACTGAAGCTTTCTTT.

The rearrangement uses TRBV28 and TRBJ2-2; D not resolved. Germline-derived CDR1 and CDR2 are MDHEN and SYDVKM. This CDR3 contains 15 residues. V was trimmed by 4 bases and J by 4 bases, leaving 13 bases between them. In DNA, the CDR3 is TGTGCCAGCAGTTCCTCCTTACATACCACCGGGGAGCTGTTTTTT. It is translated as CASSSSLHTTGELFF.

This clonotype came up a few times. The rearrangement joins TRBV7-3 to TRBJ1-2; TRBD1 matches at 12 bases. The CDR3 sequence is 16 residues long. Per germline, CDR1 SGHTA and CDR2 FQGTGA. J was trimmed by 6 bases and V by 5 bases; bases with no gene match: 10. The CDR3 DNA is TGTGCCAGCAGCAGGGACAGGGGGCTACTATCGGATGGCTACACCTTC. Its translation: CASSRDRGLLSDGYTF. The full variable domain, its missing parts supplied by reference TRBV7-3 and TRBJ1-2, is GAGVSQTPSNKVTEKGKYVELRCDPISGHTALYWYRQSLGQGPEFLIYFQGTGAADDSGLPNDRFFAVRPEGSVSTLKIQRTERGDSAVYLCASSRDRGLLSDGYTFGSGTRLTVV.

This chain links TRBV27 with TRBJ2-7; D may be TRBD1 (6 bases). This CDR3 has 15 amino acids. The germline V and J ends were trimmed by 5 bases and 2 bases, with 16 bases remaining between them. Germline CDR1 MNHEY, CDR2 SMNVEV (reference sequence). The CDR3 spells CASSHTGPSPYEQYF. CDR3 bases: TGTGCCAGCAGTCATACAGGGCCTTCTCCCTACGAGCAGTACTTC.

J is TRBJ1-6 and V is TRBV21-1; the table calls TRBD1, which could not be checked here. TRBV21-1 is a pseudogene segment. The CDR3 has 15 amino acids. The CDR3 sequence is CASTRRGTPNSPLHF. The CDR3 nucleotides are TGTGCCAGCACCAGACGCGGGACACCTAATTCACCCCTCCACTTT.

The sample holds a few counts of this clonotype. This sequence joins TRBV6-1 and TRBJ1-2, with D tentatively TRBD1 (5 bases). The V end was cut by 5 bases, the J end by 1 base, with 8 bases between. Germline CDR1 is MNHNS and CDR2 is SASEGT. The CDR3 has 13 amino acids. The CDR3 loop is CASSIGHNYGYTF. CDR3 DNA: TGTGCCAGCAGTATCGGACATAACTATGGCTACACCTTC.

The chain joins TRBV7-3 to TRBJ2-2, with D perhaps TRBD1 (5 bases). CDR3 length: 14 amino acids. Deletions cut 2 bases from V and 1 base from J, with 5 bases between. CDR1 and CDR2 from the germline V gene are SGHTA and FQGTGA. The CDR3 sequence is CASSLDRNTGELFF. In DNA, the CDR3 is TGTGCCAGCAGCTTAGACAGGAACACCGGGGAGCTGTTTTTT.

By sample fraction, this clonotype is medium-sized. The rearrangement links TRBV20-1 to TRBJ1-5; weak D call: TRBD1 (6 bases). CDR1 and CDR2 from the germline V gene are DFQATT and SNEGSKA (reference sequence). The V and J ends lost 0 bases and 7 bases respectively, with 7 bases between them. The CDR3 has 12 residues. In nucleotides, the CDR3 is TGCAGTGCTAGAGAGGGGGGCCAGCCCCAGCATTTT. Residues: CSAREGGQPQHF.

This chain uses TRBV27 with TRBJ2-7; 12 nucleotides line up with TRBD2. V shed 4 bases, J shed 2 bases, and the junction held 6 bases outside the gene matches. The CDR3 runs to 16 residues. Germline CDR1 MNHEY, CDR2 SMNVEV (reference sequence). The CDR3 DNA reads as TGTGCCAGCAGTTCCACCGGACTAGCGGGAACCTACGAGCAGTACTTC. It yields the protein CASSSTGLAGTYEQYF.

This clonotype was detected a few times. The genes are TRBV20-1 and TRBJ1-1, with 8 bases matching TRBD1. This CDR3 has 15 amino acids. With 0 bases clipped from V and 10 bases from J, the junction kept 13 bases outside the gene matches. Germline-derived CDR1 and CDR2 are DFQATT and SNEGSKA (reference sequence). CDR3 sequence reads: CSARDPFTGGVGAFF. CDR3 DNA sequence: TGCAGTGCTAGAGACCCATTTACAGGGGGAGTGGGAGCTTTCTTT.

The rearrangement joins TRBV18 to TRBJ1-5; no reliable D call. Trimming pared 8 bases from V and 0 bases from J, leaving 8 bases between. The CDR3 covers 13 residues. Germline CDR1 is KGHSH and CDR2 is LQKENI. CDR3 coding DNA: TGTGCCAGCCGAAGAGATAGCAATCAGCCCCAGCATTTT. Translated: CASRRDSNQPQHF.

In DNA, the CDR3 is TGTGCCAGCAGCTTTCTCTGGGCAGGACTGCAAGAGACCCAGTACTTC. It encodes CASSFLWAGLQETQYF. V and J are TRBV7-9 and TRBJ2-5; D might be TRBD2 (5 bases). The CDR3 is 16 residues long. V lost 3 bases and J lost 2, with 16 bases in between. CDR1 is SEHNR and CDR2 is FQNEAQ in the germline V gene (reference sequence). Filled out from reference TRBV7-9 and TRBJ2-5, the complete variable domain reads DTGVSQNPRHKITKRGQNVTFRCDPISEHNRLYWYRQTLGQGPEFLTYFQNEAQLEKSRLLSDRFSAERPKGSFSTLEIQRTEQGDSAMYLCASSFLWAGLQETQYFGPGTRLLVL.

The chain couples TRBV20-1 to TRBJ2-1; TRBD2 agrees at 9 bases. The CDR3 runs to 16 residues. Germline values: CDR1 DFQATT, CDR2 SNEGSKA (reference sequence). V was clipped by 1 base and J by 1 base; unmatched bases: 5. CDR3 protein: CSARVPSGTSYNEQFF. The CDR3 DNA reads as TGCAGTGCTAGAGTCCCTAGCGGGACTTCCTACAATGAGCAGTTCTTC.

This chain connects TRBV20-1 to TRBJ1-2; D not resolved. Deletions cut 2 bases from V and 8 bases from J, with 15 bases between. Germline-derived CDR1 and CDR2 are DFQATT and SNEGSKA (reference sequence). This CDR3 is built from 13 residues. For the CDR3, the DNA is TGCAGTGCTAGAAACGAAGAAAATACAGGCTACACCTTC. As protein: CSARNEENTGYTF.

A few counts support this clonotype. This sequence joins TRBV7-2 and TRBJ2-4; D call uncertain. V lost 5 bases to trimming and J lost 10 bases, with 12 bases between them. Per the germline V gene, CDR1 is SGHTA and CDR2 is FQGNSA. CDR3 length: 12 residues. The CDR3 DNA is TGTGCCAGCAGCCGGAGCACGGAGATTCAGTACTTC. Its translation: CASSRSTEIQYF. Full variable domain (rest looked up from reference TRBV7-2 and TRBJ2-4): GAGVSQSPSNKVTEKGKDVELRCDPISGHTALYWYRQSLGQGLEFLIYFQGNSAPDKSGLPSDRFSAERTGGSVSTLTIQRTQQEDSAVYLCASSRSTEIQYFGAGTRLSVL.

Of note for this clonotype: A single base separates this from a much larger clone, so it may be a read error. This CDR3 is CATSRDHASGANVLTF. In DNA, the CDR3 is TGTGCCACCAGCAGAGATCACGCCTCTGGGGCCAACGTCCTGACTTTC. This rearrangement joins TRBV15 to TRBJ2-6; D gene uncertain. CDR3 length: 16 residues. V lost 0 bases and J lost 0, with 6 bases in between. Germline V gene sequence: CDR1 LNHNV, CDR2 YYDKDF (reference sequence).

This clonotype was observed a few times. The chain combines TRBV27 with TRBJ2-7; 10 nucleotides agree with TRBD2. The CDR3 has 15 amino acids. CDR1 is MNHEY, CDR2 SMNVEV, per germline (reference sequence). V gave up 7 bases and J gave up 3 bases; unmatched junction bases: 9. The CDR3 spells CASTLSLAGVYEQYF. The CDR3 coding sequence is TGTGCCAGCACCCTAAGTCTAGCGGGAGTCTACGAGCAGTACTTC.

This clonotype has just a few counts. The chain links TRBV15 to TRBJ2-7; D gene unclear. The CDR3 consists of 12 residues. V lost 3 bases and J lost 1, with 4 bases in between. CDR1 LNHNV and CDR2 YYDKDF come from the germline V gene (reference sequence). The CDR3 region is CATSSRSYEQYF. Here the CDR3 DNA reads TGTGCCACCAGCAGTAGGTCCTACGAGCAGTACTTC. The full variable domain, completed using reference TRBV15 and TRBJ2-7, is DAMVIQNPRYQVTQFGKPVTLSCSQTLNHNVMYWYQQKSSQAPKLLFHYYDKDFNNEADTPDNFQSRRPNTSFCFLDIRSPGLGDTAMYLCATSSRSYEQYFGPGTRLTVT.

This clonotype was seen a handful of times. V gene TRBV19 combines with J gene TRBJ2-2; D is unresolved. Between the trimmed V and J ends, which lost 7 bases and 3 bases, there was a span of 12 bases. Germline V gives CDR1 LNHDA, CDR2 SQIVND (reference sequence). The CDR3 is made up of 14 amino acids. The CDR3 spells CASTNDGYTGELFF. CDR3 nucleotide sequence: TGTGCCAGTACCAATGACGGATACACCGGGGAGCTGTTTTTT.

This clonotype has more than one count but fewer than ten. The gene calls are TRBV6-1 and TRBJ1-1, with D possibly being TRBD1 (5 bases). Germline loops: CDR1 MNHNS, CDR2 SASEGT. This CDR3 is built from 13 residues. V was pared by 10 bases and J by 0 bases, with 12 bases between. CDR3: CATSGDLNTEAFF. The CDR3 coding sequence is TGTGCCACCTCGGGGGATTTGAACACTGAAGCTTTCTTT.

This clonotype was seen only a few times. The rearrangement joins TRBV12-3 or TRBV12-4 to TRBJ2-1; TRBD1 might be the D (5 bases). V was pared by 4 bases and J by 7 bases, with 11 bases between. The CDR3 is made up of 13 amino acids. The CDR3 nucleotides are TGTGCCAGCAGTTACCAGGGTTGGAATGAGCAGTTCTTC. The encoded protein is CASSYQGWNEQFF.

The chain joins TRBV2 to TRBJ2-3, with D perhaps TRBD1 (5 bases). Germline values: CDR1 SNHLY, CDR2 FYNNEI. The CDR3 totals 12 residues. Trimming stripped 7 bases from V and 4 bases from J, with 9 bases between. CDR3 amino acids: CASTPGSDTQYF. CDR3 in DNA: TGTGCCAGCACCCCAGGGTCAGATACGCAGTATTTT.